A single sample is the source of the 21 T cell receptor beta chains below, sequenced in a study of Graves' ophthalmopathy and Graves' hyperthyroidism. The authors amplified TCR beta CDR3 regions from RNA transcripts. First-round RT-PCR used HTBI primers; second-round multiplex PCR followed. Each CDR3 protein gets one entry after TCRdb re-called the multiplex PCR reads with MiXCR. The sample has about 240,000 distinct CDR3 sequences; around 50% are singletons. Sequenced input: peripheral blood. The receptor source for this set is an adult man with Graves' ophthalmopathy.

V usage is TRBV7-3 and J usage is TRBJ2-5; TRBD2 aligns across 11 bases. Trimming removed 5 bases from V and 5 bases from J; junction bases left unmatched: 10. Looked up from germline, CDR1 is SGHTA and CDR2 is FQGTGA. This CDR3 has 16 amino acids. The chain's CDR3 is CASSPSSLAGGETQYF. The CDR3 DNA follows: TGTGCCAGCAGCCCCAGCTCCTTAGCGGGAGGGGAGACCCAGTACTTC.

V usage is TRBV7-3 and J usage is TRBJ2-2, with TRBD1 as a possible D gene (6 bases). Trimming left V 3 bases short and J 2 bases short, with 16 bases between. CDR3 size: 17 residues. CDR1 and CDR2 (germline): SGHTA, FQGTGA. DNA of the CDR3: TGTGCCAGCAGCTTGTCCAGGGGCTTCTTTAACACCGGGGAGCTGTTTTTT. This gives the protein CASSLSRGFFNTGELFF.

The chain carries TRBV29-1 and TRBJ2-1; tentatively, D is TRBD1 or TRBD2 (5 bases each). The germline CDR1 and CDR2 sequences are SQVTM and ANQGSEA. V was shortened by 3 bases and J by 8 bases, with 14 bases between the two germline ends. The CDR3 totals 13 residues. The CDR3 is CSVDGQGGYEQFF. The CDR3, as DNA: TGCAGCGTTGATGGGCAGGGCGGGTATGAGCAGTTCTTC.

There are a few counts of this clonotype. The gene calls are TRBV9 and TRBJ1-2; D gene unclear. The CDR3 is made up of 14 amino acids. Germline CDR1 SGDLS, CDR2 YYNGEE. V was trimmed by 0 bases and J by 1 base, leaving 7 bases between them. The CDR3 DNA follows: TGTGCCAGCAGCGTAGCCACAGTTAACTATGGCTACACCTTC. This sequence encodes CASSVATVNYGYTF.

Comment on this clonotype: The junction departs from the called germline gene at one end, perhaps through a read error. The V call is TRBV20-1, the J call TRBJ2-7; D perhaps matches TRBD1 (5 bases). This CDR3 has 13 residues. Germline V gene data show CDR1 as DFQATT and CDR2 as SNEGSKA (reference sequence). CDR3: CSARDFGAPFSHF. Here the CDR3 DNA reads TGCAGTGCTAGAGATTTTGGGGCACCTTTTTCCCACTTC.

This sequence joins TRBV7-9 and TRBJ1-1; the D gene is possibly TRBD1 (6 bases). V lost 5 bases and J 5 bases, leaving 18 bases between the germline ends. Germline CDR1 is SEHNR and CDR2 is FQNEAQ (reference sequence). The CDR3 is made up of 15 amino acids. In DNA, the CDR3 is TGTGCCAGCAGCGTCCGGGACACCTCGGGAACTGAAGCTTTCTTT. Translated, it gives CASSVRDTSGTEAFF.

This clonotype showed up just a few times. The V and J genes are TRBV2 and TRBJ1-5, with 9 bases identical to TRBD1. The J segment lost 6 bases and the V segment lost 5 bases, leaving 17 bases of the junction unmatched. Germline assignment: CDR1 SNHLY and CDR2 FYNNEI. The CDR3 loop spans 18 amino acids. This CDR3 is CASSPGQGVSSLSQPQHF. The DNA for the CDR3 is TGTGCCAGCAGTCCGGGACAGGGCGTATCCAGCTTGAGTCAGCCCCAGCATTTT.

This chain's CDR3 is CASSMDRINEKLFF. In DNA form, the CDR3 reads TGTGCCAGCAGTATGGACAGGATTAATGAAAAACTGTTTTTT. The chain combines TRBV12-3 or TRBV12-4 with TRBJ1-4, with 7 bases identical to TRBD1. V lost 5 bases and J lost 4; bases outside the gene matches: 4. The CDR3 runs 14 residues.

This sequence joins TRBV10-3 and TRBJ2-5; D is possibly TRBD1 (6 bases). CDR1 is ENHRY and CDR2 is SYGVKD in the germline V gene. V was pared by 0 bases and J by 5 bases, with 10 bases between. The CDR3 is 14 residues long. The CDR3 protein is CAISESTGKETQYF. DNA for the CDR3: TGTGCCATCAGTGAGTCTACAGGGAAGGAGACCCAGTACTTC.

The sample holds many counts of this clonotype. J is TRBJ1-6 and V is TRBV12-3 or TRBV12-4; TRBD1 matches at 11 bases. Trimming removed 6 bases from V and 8 bases from J; junction bases left unmatched: 3. The CDR3 spans 14 residues. CDR3 in amino acids: CASSSGQGDSPLHF. Written as DNA, the CDR3 is TGTGCCAGCAGCTCGGGACAGGGGGATTCACCCCTCCACTTT.

V is TRBV7-2 and J is TRBJ2-5, with TRBD2 matching over 10 bases. V shed 3 bases, J shed 5 bases, and the junction held 6 bases outside the gene matches. CDR3 length equals 15 residues. Germline-derived CDR1 and CDR2 are SGHTA and FQGNSA. CDR3 protein: CASSFSGGGLETQYF. DNA for the CDR3: TGTGCCAGCAGCTTCAGCGGGGGGGGCCTGGAGACCCAGTACTTC.

The chain links TRBV7-6 to TRBJ2-5, with 13 bases lining up with TRBD2. Germline CDR1 is SGHVS and CDR2 is FNYEAQ. The CDR3 runs 17 residues. Trimming took 5 bases from V and 5 from J; bases not matched to a gene: 11. CDR3 nucleotides: TGTGCCAGCAGCCAAACCTCTGGACTAGCGGGAGTCGAGACCCAGTACTTC. Translating it yields CASSQTSGLAGVETQYF.

This clonotype was counted a few times. The chain is built from TRBV7-6 and TRBJ1-4, with D hard to call. The CDR3 contains 15 residues. Trimming cost V 5 bases and J 7 bases, with 17 bases left between them. The germline gives CDR1 SGHVS, CDR2 FNYEAQ. CDR3 loop: CASSPSVGGVEKLFF. The CDR3 DNA reads TGTGCCAGCAGCCCTTCGGTAGGCGGGGTTGAAAAACTGTTTTTT.

The CDR3 bases are TGCGCCAGCAGGAGGTTGGAGCCGAACACTGAAGCTTTCTTT. Protein product: CASRRLEPNTEAFF. The chain combines TRBV4-1 with TRBJ1-1; D is undetermined. CDR3 length equals 14 residues. V shed 6 bases and J shed 1 base, with 12 bases lying between them. The germline CDR1 and CDR2 sequences are MGHRA and YSYEKL.

This chain joins TRBV18 and TRBJ1-2, with a possible D match to TRBD1 (6 bases). V lost 5 bases to trimming and J lost 4 bases, with 11 bases between them. The CDR3 sequence is 13 residues long. Germline assignment: CDR1 KGHSH and CDR2 LQKENI. CDR3 nucleotide sequence: TGTGCCAGCTCATCCAGGGGTGGCTATGGCTACACCTTC. Translated: CASSSRGGYGYTF.

In regard to this clonotype: The junction and the germline gene differ at one end; a read error may be behind it. The chain combines TRBV12-3 or TRBV12-4 with TRBJ2-2; 8 bases align to TRBD2. This CDR3 is 18 amino acids long. The DNA of the CDR3 is TGCGCCAGCAGCCAACCGGTGGGTCTAGCGGGTTCTACCGGGGAGCTGTTTTTT. Translating it yields CASSQPVGLAGSTGELFF.

This clonotype was seen a few times. V gene TRBV7-2 combines with J gene TRBJ1-5, with 8 bases that match TRBD1. The V and J ends lost 5 bases and 6 bases, in that order; junction bases with no gene match: 9. The CDR3 is 15 residues long. Germline CDR1 reads SGHTA; CDR2 reads FQGNSA. The CDR3 region is CASSRTGSEVQPQHF. The CDR3 DNA reads as TGTGCCAGCAGCCGGACAGGGTCAGAGGTTCAGCCCCAGCATTTT.

Ten or more counts support this clonotype. The V and J genes are TRBV7-2 and TRBJ1-2; 9 bases match TRBD1. Germline values: CDR1 SGHTA, CDR2 FQGNSA. The CDR3 contains 16 residues. The V gene end was trimmed by 4 bases and the J gene end by 0 bases; junction bases not matched to a gene: 6. This chain's CDR3 is CASSSYRTGANYGYTF. Written as DNA, the CDR3 is TGTGCCAGCAGCTCCTACCGGACAGGGGCTAACTATGGCTACACCTTC.

At least ten counts were recorded for this clonotype. V and J are TRBV24-1 and TRBJ1-6; 9 bases agree with TRBD1. The CDR3 sequence is 13 residues long. Trimming cost V 8 bases and J 8 bases; bases outside gene matches: 3. CDR1 is KGHDR and CDR2 is SFDVKD in the germline V gene. CDR3 in DNA: TGTGCCACCAACAGGGGGCGTTATTCACCCCTCCACTTT. It encodes CATNRGRYSPLHF.

This clonotype was detected ten times or more. CDR3 loop: CASSGGQGYSYGYTF. The CDR3 DNA reads as TGTGCCAGCAGTGGTGGACAAGGGTATAGCTATGGCTACACCTTC. V is TRBV25-1 and J is TRBJ1-2; tentatively, D is TRBD1 (5 bases). Germline V gene lookup returns CDR1 MGHDK and CDR2 SYGVNS. This CDR3 spans 15 amino acids. The V end was cut by 4 bases, the J end by 4 bases, with 16 bases between.

Note on this clonotype: The junction departs from the called germline gene at one end, perhaps through a read error. This sequence joins TRBV10-3 and TRBJ1-5; possible D gene TRBD1, 6 bases. The CDR3 is 15 amino acids. Germline lookup yields CDR1 ENHRY and CDR2 SYGVKD. Written as DNA, the CDR3 is TGTGCCAGCAGTGGATCCTCGGGGGGCAGGCAGCCCCAGCATTTT. Amino acid sequence: CASSGSSGGRQPQHF.